Following are 27 T cell receptor beta chains from one sample sequenced in a study of blood T cell repertoires in COVID-19. Sequencing was performed with immunoSEQ multiplex PCR; in TCRdb, only in-frame clones are kept and a portion is missing. The profile shows roughly 440,000 clones, around 88% of them singletons. Sequencing was carried out using peripheral blood. These receptors were obtained from a woman aged 50 to 60 with COVID-19, enrolled during active disease.

The chain recombines TRBV12-3 or TRBV12-4 with TRBJ2-3; weak D call: TRBD2 (6 bases). The V end was cut by 11 bases, the J end by 2 bases, with 11 bases between. The length of the CDR3 is 12 residues. CDR3 in DNA: TGTGCCTCGGCGGGGATCACAGATACGCAGTATTTT. It translates to CASAGITDTQYF.

The chain recombines TRBV6-5 with TRBJ1-4; maybe TRBD1 (5 bases). This CDR3 has 15 amino acids. The ends were cut back, 5 bases at V and 3 bases at J, with 13 bases in the middle. The germline V gene encodes CDR1 MNHEY and CDR2 SVGAGI. CDR3 DNA sequence: TGTGCCAGCAGTCGGCAGGGCCTAGCTAATGAAAAACTGTTTTTT. Translated: CASSRQGLANEKLFF.

A word on this clone: Possible read error: a much larger clone is one base away. The gene calls are TRBV6-5 and TRBJ2-6, with 8 bases fitting TRBD1. Germline CDR1 and CDR2: MNHEY and SVGAGI. The CDR3 runs 16 residues. Germline trimming cut 4 bases from V and 0 bases from J; bases unmatched to any gene: 2. CDR3 nucleotides: TGTGCCAGCAGTTTTACAGGGGGCTCTGGGGCCAACGTCCTGACTTTC. It is translated as CASSFTGGSGANVLTF.

The gene calls are TRBV30 and TRBJ2-5, with 7 bases that match TRBD2. The CDR3 runs 14 residues. The germline gives CDR1 GTSNPN, CDR2 SVGIG (reference sequence). Trimming at V came to 3 bases and at J to 4 bases, leaving 8 bases not matched to a gene. This chain's CDR3 is CAWRKGGGGETQYF. As DNA, the CDR3 is TGTGCCTGGAGGAAGGGTGGCGGGGGAGAGACCCAGTACTTC.

V and J are TRBV19 and TRBJ1-5; 9 positions match TRBD1. Germline V gene lookup returns CDR1 LNHDA and CDR2 SQIVND (reference sequence). This CDR3 contains 14 residues. V gave up 6 bases and J gave up 6 bases; unmatched junction bases: 6. The CDR3 bases are TGTGCCAGTAGGCCGGACAGGGGAATTCAGCCCCAGCATTTT. It specifies CASRPDRGIQPQHF.

The V gene is TRBV29-1, the J gene TRBJ1-4, with TRBD1 identical over 12 bases. Germline trimming cut 6 bases from V and 4 bases from J; bases unmatched to any gene: 9. This CDR3 has 16 residues. CDR1 is SQVTM, CDR2 ANQGSEA, per germline. This CDR3 reads CSVSGTGGVGNEKLFF. As DNA, the CDR3 is TGCAGCGTCTCCGGGACAGGGGGCGTGGGTAATGAAAAACTGTTTTTT.

The genes are TRBV30 and TRBJ2-7, with D perhaps matching TRBD1 (5 bases). V dropped 2 bases and J dropped 9 bases, with 23 bases sitting between them. This CDR3 is 15 amino acids long. The germline gives CDR1 GTSNPN, CDR2 SVGIG (reference sequence). CDR3 bases: TGTGCCTGGAGTCCCCCTTTAGGGCCCTGGGGCGGGCAGTACTTC. It translates to CAWSPPLGPWGGQYF.

The rearrangement uses TRBV21-1 and TRBJ2-7; no DNA check was done on the table's D call, TRBD1. TRBV21-1 has pseudogene status. The CDR3 consists of 13 residues. CDR3 DNA sequence: TGTGCCAGCAGCACCACAGGTTCCTACGAGCAGTACTTC. It translates to CASSTTGSYEQYF.

This rearrangement joins TRBV6-6 to TRBJ1-1; 9 positions agree with TRBD1. V was pared by 5 bases and J by 4 bases, with 5 bases of the junction left unmatched. Germline CDR1 MNHNY, CDR2 SVGAGI (reference sequence). The CDR3 loop spans 14 amino acids. CDR3 DNA sequence: TGTGCCAGCAGTAATGGACAGGGGTCCACTGAAGCTTTCTTT. Encoded protein: CASSNGQGSTEAFF.

The table lists this clone with a count of one. The chain links TRBV6-5 to TRBJ2-5; tentative D call: TRBD1 (6 bases). The V gene lost 6 bases and the J gene lost 0 bases, with 11 bases spanning the gap. The CDR3 covers 14 residues. Looked up from germline, CDR1 is MNHEY and CDR2 is SVGAGI. The CDR3 reads CASRGAGYQETQYF. The DNA of the CDR3 is TGTGCCAGCAGGGGGGCAGGGTACCAAGAGACCCAGTACTTC.

The chain carries TRBV6-2 or TRBV6-3 and TRBJ2-1, with TRBD1 identical over 7 bases. The junction had 9 bases not matched to a gene; V was cut back by 0 bases and J by 7 bases. The CDR3 is 16 amino acids. Germline CDR1 MNHEY, CDR2 SVGEGT. CDR3 nucleotides: TGTGCCAGCAGTTACTCGAAAGGGGGCGCGAGGAATGAGCAGTTCTTC. Translating it yields CASSYSKGGARNEQFF.

V and J are TRBV5-1 and TRBJ1-2, with a tentative D call TRBD1 (6 bases). In germline, CDR1 is SGHRS, CDR2 YFSETQ. V lost 0 bases and J lost 0, with 18 bases in between. CDR3 length: 18 residues. In DNA, the CDR3 is TGCGCCAGCAGCTTGGCCCTATCAAGGGGGTACTCTAACTATGGCTACACCTTC. It translates to CASSLALSRGYSNYGYTF. The whole variable domain, remainder taken from reference TRBV5-1 and TRBJ1-2, is KAGVTQTPRYLIKTRGQQVTLSCSPISGHRSVSWYQQTPGQGLQFLFEYFSETQRNKGNFPGRFSGRQFSNSRSEMNVSTLELGDSALYLCASSLALSRGYSNYGYTFGSGTRLTVV.

This chain joins TRBV10-1 and TRBJ2-3; perhaps TRBD2 as D (5 bases). Per the germline V gene, CDR1 is WNHNN and CDR2 is SYGVQD (reference sequence). This CDR3 has 13 amino acids. V lost 9 bases, J lost 6 bases, and 16 bases lay in between. Here the CDR3 DNA reads TGCGCCAGTGGGAAGTCCACGGGGGATACGCAGTATTTT. This encodes CASGKSTGDTQYF.

CDR3 bases: TGTGCCAGTAGACGAAGACAGGTCTATGGCTACACCTTC. Its protein product is CASRRRQVYGYTF. The chain joins TRBV19 to TRBJ1-2; TRBD1 might be the D (6 bases). V gave up 6 bases and J gave up 4 bases, with 12 bases separating them. Germline V lookup: CDR1 LNHDA, CDR2 SQIVND (reference sequence). This CDR3 has 13 amino acids.

This clone is a singleton in its sample. This sequence joins TRBV24-1 and TRBJ2-3, with 11 bases aligning to TRBD1. Germline lookup yields CDR1 KGHDR and CDR2 SFDVKD. The CDR3 runs to 17 residues. V lost 1 base and J lost 4; bases outside the gene matches: 6. The CDR3 DNA sequence: TGTGCCACCAGTGATTTCCGGGACAGGGGGTTTGCAGATACGCAGTATTTT. Protein: CATSDFRDRGFADTQYF.

This clone was counted ten times or more. The chain recombines TRBV7-2 with TRBJ1-5; D may be TRBD1 (6 bases). This CDR3 is built from 14 residues. The germline V gene has CDR1 SGHTA and CDR2 FQGNSA. V was cut by 4 bases and J by 6 bases, with 13 bases left in between. In DNA, the CDR3 is TGTGCCAGCAGCTCTAGGACAGATAGTCAGCCCCAGCATTTT. This sequence encodes CASSSRTDSQPQHF.

Written as DNA, the CDR3 is TGTGCCAGTAGTATCGGACTAACGAACACCGGGGAGCTGTTTTTT. Amino acids: CASSIGLTNTGELFF. This chain uses TRBV19 with TRBJ2-2, with a weak D call TRBD2 (6 bases). V lost 3 bases to trimming and J lost 0 bases, with 8 bases between them. The CDR3 length is 15 residues. Germline CDR1 LNHDA, CDR2 SQIVND (reference sequence).

The chain combines TRBV6-6 with TRBJ1-3; weak D call: TRBD1 (6 bases). CDR1 and CDR2 (germline): MNHNY, SVGAGI (reference sequence). V lost 8 bases and J lost 2, with 16 bases in between. The length of the CDR3 is 15 residues. Written as DNA, the CDR3 is TGTGCCAGCGGACCGACAGGTTTTGCTGGAAACACCATATATTTT. Protein: CASGPTGFAGNTIYF.

V usage is TRBV7-9 and J usage is TRBJ2-3; 10 positions agree with TRBD2. The CDR3 extends over 16 amino acids. V trimming: 6 bases; J trimming: 7 bases; junction bases outside the gene matches: 13. Germline-derived CDR1 and CDR2 are SEHNR and FQNEAQ (reference sequence). Here the CDR3 reads CASSYSGGTSVNTQYF. CDR3 coding DNA: TGTGCCAGCAGTTATAGCGGGGGGACCTCCGTGAATACGCAGTATTTT.

A note on this clone: In the same sample, other DNA sequences code for this CDR3. The chain uses TRBV5-1 and TRBJ1-2; D perhaps matches TRBD1 (5 bases). V gave up 0 bases and J gave up 5 bases, with 8 bases separating them. Germline assignment: CDR1 SGHRS and CDR2 YFSETQ. This CDR3 is built from 13 residues. The CDR3 DNA follows: TGCGCCAGCAGCTTGGAAGGGGATTATGGCTACACCTTC. It encodes CASSLEGDYGYTF.

This clone occurred once. The chain links TRBV6-1 to TRBJ1-2; D is possibly TRBD1 (5 bases). Trimming took 2 bases from V and 2 from J, leaving 21 bases between them. Germline lookup yields CDR1 MNHNS and CDR2 SASEGT. The CDR3 runs to 18 residues. The CDR3 here is CASSERKSGLGQNYGYTF. The CDR3 DNA reads as TGTGCCAGCAGTGAAAGGAAATCAGGGTTAGGTCAGAACTATGGCTACACCTTC.

CDR3 amino acids: CASSNKRDRGTDTQYF. The CDR3 region has the DNA TGTGCCAGCAGCAACAAACGGGACAGGGGCACAGATACGCAGTATTTT. The chain combines TRBV9 with TRBJ2-3, with 9 bases lining up with TRBD1. The CDR3 contains 16 residues. Germline-derived CDR1 and CDR2 are SGDLS and YYNGEE. V shed 4 bases, J shed 1 base, and the junction held 7 bases outside the gene matches.

V is TRBV4-2 and J is TRBJ2-1, with 7 bases identical to TRBD2. Losses at the gene ends were 7 bases for V and 6 bases for J; bases not matched to a gene: 6. Germline V CDR1 and CDR2: LGHNA, YNFKEQ. This CDR3 has 13 residues. CDR3 region: CASNNPGGNEQFF. The DNA for the CDR3 is TGTGCCAGCAACAACCCGGGGGGCAATGAGCAGTTCTTC.

The chain combines TRBV4-2 with TRBJ1-1; 10 nucleotides align to TRBD1. This CDR3 is built from 15 residues. The V segment lost 1 base and the J segment 3 bases; nucleotides outside the gene matches: 2. Per the germline V gene, CDR1 is LGHNA and CDR2 is YNFKEQ. CDR3 sequence: CASSQADRGDTEAFF. The DNA for the CDR3 is TGTGCCAGCAGCCAAGCGGACAGGGGGGACACTGAAGCTTTCTTT.

The CDR3 bases are TGTGCCAGCAGTGAAATTGGGCGGGGGTGGCCCTACGAGCAGTACTTC. Protein: CASSEIGRGWPYEQYF. V usage is TRBV2 and J usage is TRBJ2-7; the match to TRBD2 covers 7 bases. Germline V gene lookup returns CDR1 SNHLY and CDR2 FYNNEI. This CDR3 contains 16 residues. With V trimmed by 2 bases and J by 2 bases, 9 bases remained unmatched.

This sequence joins TRBV7-8 and TRBJ2-3; no reliable D call. V dropped 4 bases and J dropped 3 bases, with 11 bases sitting between them. This CDR3 region has 14 residues. The germline V gene encodes CDR1 SGHVS and CDR2 FQNEAQ. The CDR3 DNA is TGTGCCAGCAGCTCCGAGAGGAGAACAGATACGCAGTATTTT. Its translation is CASSSERRTDTQYF.

This chain joins TRBV3-1 (or the pseudogene TRBV3-2) and TRBJ1-3, with D tentatively TRBD1 (5 bases). Trimming removed 6 bases at V and 0 bases at J, with 21 bases between. The CDR3 is made up of 18 amino acids. Germline V gene lookup returns CDR1 LGHDT and CDR2 YNNKEL (reference sequence). In nucleotides, the CDR3 is TGTGCCAGCAGGAATGAGGGGACGGACTATTTCTCTGGAAACACCATATATTTT. It is translated as CASRNEGTDYFSGNTIYF.